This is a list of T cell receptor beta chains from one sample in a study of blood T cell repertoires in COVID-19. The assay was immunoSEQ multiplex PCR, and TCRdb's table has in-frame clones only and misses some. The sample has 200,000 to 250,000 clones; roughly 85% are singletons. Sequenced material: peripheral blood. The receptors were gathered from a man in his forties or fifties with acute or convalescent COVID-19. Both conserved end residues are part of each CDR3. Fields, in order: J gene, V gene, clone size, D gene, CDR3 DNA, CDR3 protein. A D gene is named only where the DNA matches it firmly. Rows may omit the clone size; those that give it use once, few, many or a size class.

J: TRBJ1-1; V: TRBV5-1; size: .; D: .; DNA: TGCGCCAGCAGCAGAGGACAGTCTGAAGCTTTCTTT; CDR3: CASSRGQSEAFF
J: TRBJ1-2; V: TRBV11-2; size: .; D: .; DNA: TGTGCCAGCAGCTCGGGACAATTCTATGGCTACACCTTC; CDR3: CASSSGQFYGYTF
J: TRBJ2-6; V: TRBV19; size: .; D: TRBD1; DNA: TGTGCCAGTAGTATGTCAGGGGGTAGGGACGTCCTGACTTTC; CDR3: CASSMSGGRDVLTF
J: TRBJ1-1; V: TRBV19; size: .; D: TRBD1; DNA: TGTGCCAGTAGTCTTCCGGACAGGGGGAACACTGAAGCTTTCTTT; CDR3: CASSLPDRGNTEAFF
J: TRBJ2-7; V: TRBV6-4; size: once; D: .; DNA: TGTGCCAGCAGTGAAGGGGGAAGCTCCTACGAGCAGTACTTC; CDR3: CASSEGGSSYEQYF
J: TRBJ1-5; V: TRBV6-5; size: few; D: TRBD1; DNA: TGTGCCAGCAGTAGACAGGGGGATCAGCCCCAGCATTTT; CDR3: CASSRQGDQPQHF
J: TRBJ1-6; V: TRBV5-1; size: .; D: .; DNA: TGCGCCAGCAGCACCCTGACAGGAGTTGATTCACCCCTCCACTTT; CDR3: CASSTLTGVDSPLHF
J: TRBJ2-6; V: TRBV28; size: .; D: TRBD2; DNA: TGTGCCAGCAGTCTCCGCGGGGGGTCCACCTTTCCTGGGGCCAACGTCCTGACTTTC; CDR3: CASSLRGGSTFPGANVLTF
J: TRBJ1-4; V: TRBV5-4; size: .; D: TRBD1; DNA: TGTGCCAGCAGCCCCGACAGGGTATCTGAAAAACTGTTTTTT; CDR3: CASSPDRVSEKLFF
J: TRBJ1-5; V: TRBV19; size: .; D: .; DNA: TGTGCCAGTAGTATTATGGAGACGGTCGGCAATCAGCCCCAGCATTTT; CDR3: CASSIMETVGNQPQHF
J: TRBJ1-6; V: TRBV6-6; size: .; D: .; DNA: TGTGCCAGCAGTCCTACAGGGAGCTCACCCCTCCACTTT; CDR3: CASSPTGSSPLHF
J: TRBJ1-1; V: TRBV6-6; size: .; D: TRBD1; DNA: TGTGCCAGCAGTTGGGGATCTACAGGGGGCGAGATTGAAGCTTTCTTT; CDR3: CASSWGSTGGEIEAFF
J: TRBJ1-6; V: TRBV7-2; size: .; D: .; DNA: TGTGCCAGCAGCGCCGACAGGCTTCTCTCCTATAATTCACCCCTCCACTTT; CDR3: CASSADRLLSYNSPLHF
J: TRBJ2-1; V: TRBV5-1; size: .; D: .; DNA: TGCGCCAGCAGCTTGGTTTTCGATGAGCAGTTCTTC; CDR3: CASSLVFDEQFF
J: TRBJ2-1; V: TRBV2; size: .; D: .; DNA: TGTGCCAGCCTAACAGGGTCCCCCTACAATGAGCAGTTCTTC; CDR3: CASLTGSPYNEQFF
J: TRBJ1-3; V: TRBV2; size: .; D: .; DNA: TGTGCCAGCAGTGAACAGGGGAACACCATATATTTT; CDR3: CASSEQGNTIYF
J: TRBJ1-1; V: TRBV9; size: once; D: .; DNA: TGTGCCAGCAGCGCGCCGTGGGGCGACACTGAAGCTTTCTTT; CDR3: CASSAPWGDTEAFF
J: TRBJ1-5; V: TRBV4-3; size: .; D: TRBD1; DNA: TGCGCCAGCAGCCAAGAATGGAGGGACAGCTTCAATCAGCCCCAGCATTTT; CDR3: CASSQEWRDSFNQPQHF
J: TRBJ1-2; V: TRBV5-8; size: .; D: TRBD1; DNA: TGTGCCAGCAGTACTCCAAACGTAAACAGGGGGAACTATGGCTACACCTTC; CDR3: CASSTPNVNRGNYGYTF
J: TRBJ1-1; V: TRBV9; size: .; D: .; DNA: TGTGCCAGCAGCGTCCAGACAGGAATGAACACTGAAGCTTTCTTT; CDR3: CASSVQTGMNTEAFF
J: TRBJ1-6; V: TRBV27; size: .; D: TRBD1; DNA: TGTGCCAGCAGTTTGTCACAGGGGAGGAGGGCATCCTATAATTCACCCCTCCACTTT; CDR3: CASSLSQGRRASYNSPLHF
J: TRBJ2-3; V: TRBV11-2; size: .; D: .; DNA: TGTGCCAGCAGCTTAGACGGGAGCACAGATACGCAGTATTTT; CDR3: CASSLDGSTDTQYF
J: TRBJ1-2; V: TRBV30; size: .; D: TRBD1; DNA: TGTGCCTGGAGATCTCGCCAGGGGGGCTATGGCTACACCTTC; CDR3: CAWRSRQGGYGYTF
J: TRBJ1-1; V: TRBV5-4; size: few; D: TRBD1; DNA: TGTGCCAGCAGTTCCCCTTCTCGACAGGGGGGGACTGAAGCTTTCTTT; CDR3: CASSSPSRQGGTEAFF
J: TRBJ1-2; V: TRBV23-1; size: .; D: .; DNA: TGCGCCAGCAGTCGACCCGGCGCAGGGCTCGTTTTTCCCCGCGGCTACACCTTC; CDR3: CASSRPGAGLVFPRGYTF
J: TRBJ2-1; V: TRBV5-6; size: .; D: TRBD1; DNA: TGTGCCAGCAGCTTGGTGACAGGGGACACCTACAATGAGCAGTTCTTC; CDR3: CASSLVTGDTYNEQFF
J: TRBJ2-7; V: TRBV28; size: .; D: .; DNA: TGTGCCAGCAGCTCGAGTTGGGAGCAGTACTTC; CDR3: CASSSSWEQYF
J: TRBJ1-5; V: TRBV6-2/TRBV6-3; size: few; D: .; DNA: TGTGCCAGCAGATACTACGGGGGCAATCAGCCCCAGCATTTT; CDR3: CASRYYGGNQPQHF
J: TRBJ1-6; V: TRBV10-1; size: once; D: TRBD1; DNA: TGCGCCAGCAGTGAGAAACAGGGGAGTTCACCCCTCCACTTT; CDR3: CASSEKQGSSPLHF
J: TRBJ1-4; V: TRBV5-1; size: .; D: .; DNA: TGCGCCAGCAGCATAGACAGGGAAAAACTGTTTTTT; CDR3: CASSIDREKLFF
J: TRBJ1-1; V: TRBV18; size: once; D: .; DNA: TGTGCCAGCTCACCACCTAACGGGTTTGGCACTGAAGCTTTCTTT; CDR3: CASSPPNGFGTEAFF
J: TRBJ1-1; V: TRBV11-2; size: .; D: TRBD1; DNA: TGTGCCAGCAGCACCTCGACAGGGAAGGGCACTGAAGCTTTCTTT; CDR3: CASSTSTGKGTEAFF
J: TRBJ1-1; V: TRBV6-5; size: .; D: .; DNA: TGTGCCAGCAGTTTTTCTCGACAGAACACTGAAGCTTTCTTT; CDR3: CASSFSRQNTEAFF
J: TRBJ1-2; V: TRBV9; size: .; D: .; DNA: TGTGCCAGCAGCGTCCGGGGACACCCCTATGGCTACACCTTC; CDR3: CASSVRGHPYGYTF
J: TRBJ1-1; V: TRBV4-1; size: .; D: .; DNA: TGCGCCAGCAGCCCTACGCCGCCAGGGATGAACACTGAAGCTTTCTTT; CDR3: CASSPTPPGMNTEAFF
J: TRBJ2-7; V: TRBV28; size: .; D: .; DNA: TGTGCCAGCAGTCCTCAGGGAAGCTCCTACGAGCAGTACTTC; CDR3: CASSPQGSSYEQYF
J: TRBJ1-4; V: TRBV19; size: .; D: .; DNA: TGTGCCAGTAGTATCGGGGCAACTAATGAAAAACTGTTTTTT; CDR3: CASSIGATNEKLFF
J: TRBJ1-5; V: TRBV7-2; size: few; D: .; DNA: TGTGCCAGCAGCTTAAGTGCAGGGCCCCAGCCCCAGCATTTT; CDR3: CASSLSAGPQPQHF
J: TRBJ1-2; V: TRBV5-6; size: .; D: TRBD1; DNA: TGTGCCAGCAGCCCGGGACAGGCCTATGGCTACACCTTC; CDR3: CASSPGQAYGYTF
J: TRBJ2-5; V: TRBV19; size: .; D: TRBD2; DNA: TGTGCCCCAAGGCTTAGCGGGGACATGCAAGAGACCCAGTACTTC; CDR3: CAPRLSGDMQETQYF
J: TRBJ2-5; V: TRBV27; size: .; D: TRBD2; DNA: TGTGCCAGCAGTTTATTTAGCGGGGGATCCTCAGAGACCCAGTACTTC; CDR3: CASSLFSGGSSETQYF
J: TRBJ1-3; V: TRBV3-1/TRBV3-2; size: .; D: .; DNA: TGTGCCAGCAGCCAAGGGGGACTTGTCGGAAACACCATATATTTT; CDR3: CASSQGGLVGNTIYF
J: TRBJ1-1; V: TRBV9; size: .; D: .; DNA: TGTGCCAGCAGCGTGGACAGCCCTCGGGACACTGAAGCTTTCTTT; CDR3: CASSVDSPRDTEAFF
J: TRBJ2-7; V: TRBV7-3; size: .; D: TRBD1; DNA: TGTGCCAGCAGCGACAGGGGGCCGGGCGAGCAGTACTTC; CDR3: CASSDRGPGEQYF
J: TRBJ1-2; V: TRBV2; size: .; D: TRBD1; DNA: TGTGCCAGCAGTGTCGGGACAGGGGGCGGCTACACCTTC; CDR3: CASSVGTGGGYTF